This T cell receptor (beta chain) was identified during a study of cytotoxic CD8 clonotypes in ibrutinib-treated CLL. General study results and limits: An increase in clonality occurred at ibrutinib response, followed by a return toward baseline at progression.

V was pared by 3 bases and J by 5 bases, with 10 bases between. The V gene's germline CDR1 is LNHDA and CDR2 SQIVND (reference sequence). This CDR3 has 13 amino acids. Data came from immunoSEQ multiplex PCR; TCRdb stores just in-frame clones and leaves some out. The table has about 300,000 clones, roughly four fifths seen once. With regard to this clone: What it binds is unknown.

The sequence derives from a human donor with chronic lymphocytic leukemia. The sequences come from PBMCs, collected at disease progression, from a patient treated with ibrutinib. The rearrangement links TRBV19 to TRBJ1-1; no firm D call. CDR3 coding DNA: TGTGCCAGTAGTATCTCTTGGGTGACTGAAGCTTTCTTT. As protein: CASSISWVTEAFF.